This passage covers 32 T cell receptor beta chains from one sample sequenced in a study of vaccination and CD4 T cells after COVID-19 (dated by TCRdb to 2021 to 2024). What these receptors recognize is not known. In the paper's terms, the treatment or condition label means: approximately 11-day PBMC culture with coronavirus spike peptide pools or control peptides (ViraFEST assay). CD4+ T cells from unexposed donors were collected before the COVID-19 pandemic (2011-2018). Libraries were prepared through PCR. TCRdb shows the sequencer as Illumina iSeq 100. DNA from cultured CD4+ T cells underwent TCR sequencing with the Oncomine TCR Beta short-read assay at the Johns Hopkins FTIC core. Genomic DNA was extracted from the cultured CD4+ T cells with the QIAamp micro DNA kit. TCRdb itself trimmed the public reads at Q25 with fastp, ran MiXCR and retained productive beta chains. Each CDR3 protein gets just one entry, which takes the most common genes and DNA from the rows behind it. The sample table holds 9,000 to 13,000 distinct CDR3 sequences, of which almost 30% were seen once. The top ten clones comprise roughly 15% of the sample.

Source material: CD4+ T cells from blood, cultured in vitro. These receptors came from a human donor in good health.

This clonotype was seen a few times. The rearrangement uses TRBV6-2 or TRBV6-3 and TRBJ2-3, with 10 bases lining up with TRBD1. The germline V gene encodes CDR1 MNHEY and CDR2 SVGEGT. With V trimmed by 5 bases and J by 7 bases, 9 bases remained unmatched. The CDR3 runs to 15 residues. The DNA for the CDR3 is TGTGCCAGCAGTCCAAACTGGGACAGGGGATATACGCAGTATTTT. It specifies CASSPNWDRGYTQYF.

This clonotype was picked up a small number of times. V usage is TRBV7-2 and J usage is TRBJ2-3; possibly TRBD1 or TRBD2 for D (5 bases each). The V and J ends lost 3 bases and 4 bases respectively, with 5 bases between them. CDR3 size: 12 residues. Germline values: CDR1 SGHTA, CDR2 FQGNSA. CDR3 DNA: TGTGCCAGCAGCTTGGGGGCAGATACGCAGTATTTT. Its protein product is CASSLGADTQYF.

This clonotype was counted once. The CDR3 DNA sequence: TGCGCCAGCAGTGAGTCCGCTAGCGGGAGGGCCTACGAGCAGTACTTC. Its protein is CASSESASGRAYEQYF. The V gene is TRBV10-1, the J gene TRBJ2-7; 12 nucleotides match TRBD2. The V gene end was trimmed by 0 bases and the J gene end by 2 bases; junction bases not matched to a gene: 2. The CDR3 extends over 16 amino acids. In germline, CDR1 is WNHNN, CDR2 SYGVQD (reference sequence).

The V gene is TRBV19, the J gene TRBJ2-2; no clear D. Germline lookup yields CDR1 LNHDA and CDR2 SQIVND (reference sequence). V shed 4 bases and J shed 7 bases, with 7 bases lying between them. The CDR3 spans 12 residues. As DNA, the CDR3 is TGTGCCAGTAGTACTCGAGGCGGGGAGCTGTTTTTT. This encodes CASSTRGGELFF.

This clonotype occurred a few times. The V call is TRBV6-2 or TRBV6-3, the J call TRBJ1-2; D is uncertain. In germline, CDR1 is MNHEY, CDR2 SVGEGT. There are 14 residues in the CDR3. V was clipped by 4 bases and J by 3 bases, with 12 bases between them. Written as DNA, the CDR3 is TGTGCCAGCAGTTCCCCGTTGTTGGACTATGGCTACACCTTC. Its protein is CASSSPLLDYGYTF.

The CDR3 here is CASSPIEAAGNTEAFF. In DNA form, the CDR3 reads TGTGCCAGCTCACCTATCGAGGCTGCTGGGAACACTGAAGCTTTCTTT. The genes are TRBV18 and TRBJ1-1; D is ambiguous. The germline V gene encodes CDR1 KGHSH and CDR2 LQKENI. CDR3 length equals 16 residues. V shed 3 bases and J shed 1 base, with 15 bases lying between them. Filled out from reference TRBV18 and TRBJ1-1, the complete variable domain reads NAGVMQNPRHLVRRRGQEARLRCSPMKGHSHVYWYRQLPEEGLKFMVYLQKENIIDESGMPKERFSAEFPKEGPSILRIQQVVRGDSAAYFCASSPIEAAGNTEAFFGQGTRLTVV.

The chain recombines TRBV7-6 with TRBJ1-3, with TRBD1 as a possible D gene (5 bases). This CDR3 has 15 residues. The V and J ends lost 1 base and 0 bases respectively, with 7 bases between them. CDR1 is SGHVS and CDR2 is FNYEAQ in the germline V gene. CDR3 protein: CASSLGTNSGNTIYF. The CDR3 nucleotides read TGTGCCAGCAGCTTAGGGACAAACTCTGGAAACACCATATATTTT.

J is TRBJ2-1 and V is TRBV29-1, with 9 bases that match TRBD1. With V trimmed by 7 bases and J by 4 bases, 11 bases remained unmatched. In germline, CDR1 is SQVTM, CDR2 ANQGSEA. The CDR3 is made up of 15 amino acids. Here the CDR3 DNA reads TGCAGCGACCTCCCGAAGACAGGGGGATACAATGAGCAGTTCTTC. This sequence encodes CSDLPKTGGYNEQFF.

The rearrangement links TRBV10-3 to TRBJ2-7; D unresolved. Germline CDR1 ENHRY, CDR2 SYGVKD. CDR3 size: 13 residues. Deletions cut 11 bases from V and 3 bases from J, with 17 bases between. This CDR3 reads CASTLESGYEQYF. The CDR3 DNA reads TGTGCCTCCACCTTGGAGTCAGGCTACGAGCAGTACTTC.

This clonotype was detected only a few times. The V call is TRBV7-2, the J call TRBJ2-1; 8 bases agree with TRBD1. The CDR3 totals 16 residues. V was clipped by 4 bases and J by 7 bases; unmatched bases: 12. Germline values: CDR1 SGHTA, CDR2 FQGNSA. CDR3 nucleotide sequence: TGTGCCAGCAGCTGGGGGGTAGGACAGGGAGGAAATGAGCAGTTCTTC. Its translation is CASSWGVGQGGNEQFF. The full variable domain, with the rest looked up from reference TRBV7-2 and TRBJ2-1, is GAGVSQSPSNKVTEKGKDVELRCDPISGHTALYWYRQSLGQGLEFLIYFQGNSAPDKSGLPSDRFSAERTGGSVSTLTIQRTQQEDSAVYLCASSWGVGQGGNEQFFGPGTRLTVL.

V gene TRBV7-9 combines with J gene TRBJ1-6, with 10 bases that match TRBD1. CDR3 length: 15 residues. Trimming at V came to 4 bases and at J to 11 bases, leaving 8 bases not matched to a gene. Per the germline V gene, CDR1 is SEHNR and CDR2 is FQNEAQ (reference sequence). The chain's CDR3 is CASSSLDRGDAPLHF. The CDR3 DNA reads as TGTGCCAGCAGCTCCTTGGACAGGGGGGATGCACCCCTCCACTTT.

The CDR3 protein is CATRGRDGYTF. The CDR3 bases are TGCGCCACCCGCGGAAGGGATGGCTACACCTTC. The chain is built from TRBV10-2 and TRBJ1-2; no clear D. Trimming left V 10 bases short and J 6 bases short, with 12 bases between. From germline, CDR1 is WSHSY and CDR2 SAAADI. The CDR3 totals 11 residues.

This clonotype was observed a handful of times. The chain joins TRBV30 to TRBJ2-7, with D possibly being TRBD1 (6 bases). With 0 bases removed from V and 2 bases from J, the gap between germline ends came to 8 bases. The CDR3 spans 13 residues. CDR1 and CDR2 from the germline V gene are GTSNPN and SVGIG (reference sequence). This CDR3 is CAWSVGGPYEQYF. CDR3 nucleotides: TGTGCCTGGAGTGTAGGGGGACCCTACGAGCAGTACTTC.

This clonotype was counted a few times. The chain is built from TRBV20-1 and TRBJ2-3; TRBD2 aligns across 12 bases. CDR3 length: 18 amino acids. Trimming removed 4 bases from V and 5 bases from J; junction bases left unmatched: 16. Germline CDR1 and CDR2: DFQATT and SNEGSKA (reference sequence). The CDR3 DNA reads TGCAGTGCTAAGCGATTCCTAGCGGGAGGGCCGTGGGAAGATACGCAGTATTTT. Translated: CSAKRFLAGGPWEDTQYF.

This clonotype was detected only a few times. The chain links TRBV6-2 or TRBV6-3 to TRBJ1-2, with 10 bases matching TRBD1. The length of the CDR3 is 15 residues. J was trimmed by 6 bases and V by 0 bases; bases with no gene match: 4. Germline loops: CDR1 MNHEY, CDR2 SVGEGT. For the CDR3, the DNA is TGTGCCAGCAGTTACTCTATAGACAGGGGGCATGGCTACACCTTC. This translates into CASSYSIDRGHGYTF.

The CDR3 is CSVDDPTSKQGSGYTF. DNA of the CDR3: TGCAGCGTTGACGACCCGACAAGCAAACAGGGCTCTGGCTACACCTTC. This sequence joins TRBV29-1 and TRBJ1-2; tentatively, D is TRBD1 (6 bases). The V gene lost 3 bases and the J gene lost 7 bases, with 24 bases spanning the gap. The length of the CDR3 is 16 residues. In germline, CDR1 is SQVTM, CDR2 ANQGSEA.

This clonotype was observed a handful of times. This chain connects TRBV19 to TRBJ1-2; possible D gene TRBD1, 5 bases. This CDR3 region has 12 residues. With 3 bases removed from V and 7 bases from J, the gap between germline ends came to 9 bases. Germline-derived CDR1 and CDR2 are LNHDA and SQIVND (reference sequence). The CDR3 nucleotides are TGTGCCAGTAGTATCCAGGGCGGTGGCTACACCTTC. Translation gives CASSIQGGGYTF.

The rearrangement uses TRBV27 and TRBJ2-7, with D possibly TRBD1 on 5 matching bases. This CDR3 is built from 16 residues. Per germline, CDR1 MNHEY and CDR2 SMNVEV (reference sequence). Trimming removed 5 bases from V and 3 bases from J, with 20 bases in between. DNA of the CDR3: TGTGCCAGCAGTCCAATCTTCAGGGTTGTCAGCTACGAGCAGTACTTC. Encoded protein: CASSPIFRVVSYEQYF.

This clonotype occurred a few times. The rearrangement joins TRBV7-3 to TRBJ2-6, with TRBD1 identical over 8 bases. The germline V gene has CDR1 SGHTA and CDR2 FQGTGA. The CDR3 extends over 17 amino acids. The ends lost 5 bases at V and 0 bases at J; junction bases unmatched: 6. CDR3 protein: CASSQNTGGSGANVLTF. CDR3 nucleotides: TGTGCCAGCAGCCAAAACACAGGGGGCTCTGGGGCCAACGTCCTGACTTTC.

This clonotype has just a few counts. The chain couples TRBV4-3 to TRBJ1-1; 8 nucleotides line up with TRBD1. The CDR3 totals 16 residues. Germline loops: CDR1 LGHNA, CDR2 YSLEER. Germline trimming cut 1 base from V and 6 bases from J; bases unmatched to any gene: 10. CDR3 sequence (DNA): TGCGCCAGCAGCCAAGTAGTCTCAGGGGGCGTCGCTGAAGCTTTCTTT. Translation: CASSQVVSGGVAEAFF.

This clonotype was counted between two and nine times. The chain is built from TRBV11-2 and TRBJ1-5; a weak D match, TRBD1 (5 bases). Trimming left V 1 base short and J 2 bases short, with 6 bases between. Germline assignment: CDR1 SGHAT and CDR2 FQNNGV. This CDR3 region has 14 residues. CDR3 coding DNA: TGTGCCAGCAGCTTAGGGGGGGGCAATCAGCCCCAGCATTTT. Translated, it gives CASSLGGGNQPQHF.

V usage is TRBV28 and J usage is TRBJ2-7; possible D gene TRBD2, 6 bases. CDR1 and CDR2 from the germline V gene are MDHEN and SYDVKM. The CDR3 is 13 residues long. V gave up 6 bases and J gave up 3 bases, with 12 bases separating them. The CDR3 spells CASRRDFGYEQYF. Written as DNA, the CDR3 is TGTGCCAGCAGGAGGGACTTCGGCTACGAGCAGTACTTC.

This clonotype came up a few times. The chain is built from TRBV7-2 and TRBJ2-7; D possibly corresponds to TRBD2 (6 bases). Trimming left V 3 bases short and J 6 bases short, with 24 bases between. Germline CDR1 and CDR2: SGHTA and FQGNSA. This CDR3 is 17 amino acids long. The CDR3 DNA reads TGTGCCAGCAGCTTTTTCTCCCATATCGGGAGCGGCGCCGAGCAGTACTTC. Translation: CASSFFSHIGSGAEQYF. The full variable domain, rest sourced from reference TRBV7-2 and TRBJ2-7, is GAGVSQSPSNKVTEKGKDVELRCDPISGHTALYWYRQSLGQGLEFLIYFQGNSAPDKSGLPSDRFSAERTGGSVSTLTIQRTQQEDSAVYLCASSFFSHIGSGAEQYFGPGTRLTVT.

V is TRBV7-8 and J is TRBJ2-7, with 12 bases aligning to TRBD2. Per germline, CDR1 SGHVS and CDR2 FQNEAQ. V lost 2 bases, J lost 4 bases, and 0 bases stayed unmatched. The CDR3 is made up of 14 amino acids. CDR3 in DNA: TGTGCCAGCAGCTTAACTAGCGGGAGGTACGAGCAGTACTTC. This encodes CASSLTSGRYEQYF.

This clonotype has a handful of counts. The chain links TRBV12-3 or TRBV12-4 to TRBJ2-7, with 8 bases matching TRBD2. This CDR3 region has 12 residues. Losses at the gene ends were 5 bases for V and 3 bases for J; bases not matched to a gene: 0. CDR3 in DNA: TGTGCCAGCAGTGCGGGAGGCTACGAGCAGTACTTC. This codes for CASSAGGYEQYF.

J is TRBJ2-7 and V is TRBV6-2 or TRBV6-3; D might be TRBD2 (6 bases). With 10 bases removed from V and 5 bases from J, the gap between germline ends came to 30 bases. The CDR3 spans 17 residues. From germline, CDR1 is MNHEY and CDR2 SVGEGT. The chain's CDR3 is CATRREILDLARDEQYF. CDR3 in DNA: TGTGCCACCCGGCGGGAAATCCTAGACCTAGCCCGGGACGAGCAGTACTTC.

The sample holds a few counts of this clonotype. The J gene is TRBJ2-3, the V gene TRBV7-2; D remains ambiguous. This CDR3 is 11 amino acids long. Trimming removed 4 bases at V and 6 bases at J, with 5 bases between. Germline V gene data show CDR1 as SGHTA and CDR2 as FQGNSA. CDR3 residues: CASSSMDTQYF. DNA for the CDR3: TGTGCCAGCAGCTCCATGGATACGCAGTATTTT.

There are a few counts of this clonotype. V usage is TRBV6-1 and J usage is TRBJ1-2; a possible D gene is TRBD1 (5 bases). Germline assignment: CDR1 MNHNS and CDR2 SASEGT. With 9 bases removed from V and 13 bases from J, the gap between germline ends came to 33 bases. There are 16 residues in the CDR3. The CDR3 reads CASKLSGGAPSGGLTF. The DNA for the CDR3 is TGTGCCAGTAAATTGAGTGGAGGGGCACCGAGTGGAGGACTCACCTTC.

The CDR3 reads CASSYGLAASSYEQYF. The CDR3 DNA reads as TGTGCCAGCAGTTATGGACTAGCGGCTAGCTCCTACGAGCAGTACTTC. This chain links TRBV7-9 with TRBJ2-7, with TRBD2 identical over 10 bases. V dropped 6 bases and J dropped 0; count of bases not matched to a gene: 8. There are 16 residues in the CDR3. Germline CDR1 SEHNR, CDR2 FQNEAQ (reference sequence). Combining the CDR3 with reference TRBV7-9 and TRBJ2-7 gives the whole variable domain DTGVSQNPRHKITKRGQNVTFRCDPISEHNRLYWYRQTLGQGPEFLTYFQNEAQLEKSRLLSDRFSAERPKGSFSTLEIQRTEQGDSAMYLCASSYGLAASSYEQYFGPGTRLTVT.

This sequence joins TRBV7-2 and TRBJ2-3; a weak D match, TRBD1 (6 bases). This CDR3 contains 14 residues. Per the germline V gene, CDR1 is SGHTA and CDR2 is FQGNSA. V lost 1 base and J 3 bases, leaving 8 bases between the germline ends. CDR3: CASSLDRETDTQYF. CDR3 in DNA: TGTGCCAGCAGCTTAGACAGGGAAACAGATACGCAGTATTTT. Full variable domain (remainder filled in from reference TRBV7-2 and TRBJ2-3): GAGVSQSPSNKVTEKGKDVELRCDPISGHTALYWYRQSLGQGLEFLIYFQGNSAPDKSGLPSDRFSAERTGGSVSTLTIQRTQQEDSAVYLCASSLDRETDTQYFGPGTRLTVL.

This clonotype was detected a few times. Germline and junction disagree at one end, which may indicate a read error. The chain employs TRBV7-7 and TRBJ2-7; 10 bases align to TRBD1. The CDR3 runs 14 residues. In germline, CDR1 is SSHAT, CDR2 FNYEAQ (reference sequence). The DNA of the CDR3 is TGTGCTAGCAGTCGGGGACAGGGGATCTACGAGCAGTACTTC. Translated: CASSRGQGIYEQYF. The full variable domain, with the rest looked up from reference TRBV7-7 and TRBJ2-7, is GAGVSQSPRYKVTKRGQDVTLRCDPISSHATLYWYQQALGQGPEFLTYFNYEAQPDKSGLPSDRFSAERPEGSISTLTIQRTEQRDSAMYRCASSRGQGIYEQYFGPGTRLTVT.

The sample holds a few counts of this clonotype. This chain connects TRBV6-2 or TRBV6-3 to TRBJ2-7; 14 nucleotides line up with TRBD2. The ends lost 7 bases at V and 7 bases at J; junction bases unmatched: 9. The germline CDR1 and CDR2 sequences are MNHEY and SVGEGT. The CDR3 runs to 15 residues. The CDR3 here is CASIAGTSGSFEQYF. The CDR3 region has the DNA TGTGCCAGCATTGCGGGGACTAGCGGGAGTTTTGAGCAGTACTTC.